This entry is about one TCR beta chain. Its antigen is unidentified. Profiling of TCR beta VDJ combinations and CDR3 sequences used genomic DNA as template. TCRdb fed the reads into MiXCR, producing one record per CDR3 protein. The table shows under 350,000 distinct CDR3 sequences, with approximately 56% occurring only once. This specimen belongs to a study of CD8+CD57+ T cells in acquired aplastic anemia. Study-level information: Sorted CD4+ and CD8+ cells gave a mean 3.2 ug DNA, range roughly 0.2 to 27.4 ug. Study findings and constraints: A significant difference in CD8+ Simpson's diversity between patients and controls was not found. Shared by patients and controls, almost 30 CD8+ CDR3s were abundant in patients.

In germline, CDR1 is SGHRS, CDR2 YFSETQ. CDR3 length: 15 amino acids. V shed 6 bases, J shed 2 bases, and the junction held 7 bases outside the gene matches. The V gene is TRBV5-1, the J gene TRBJ2-2, with 7 nucleotides matching TRBD2. This receptor was taken from a human donor with severe aplastic anemia or a healthy control (not recorded which). Sequences were obtained from sorted CD4+, CD8+, or CD8+CD57+ T cells (not recorded which) from PBMCs. CDR3 region: CASTMGGGNTGELFF. The DNA of the CDR3 is TGCGCCAGCACAATGGGCGGGGGAAACACCGGGGAGCTGTTTTTT.